The T cell receptor (beta chain) described here comes from a study of Tregs in tolerant kidney transplant recipients. Broader study findings: Validation in larger populations is needed because few patients were studied. Biological reproducibility was not directly addressed, but technical replication error appeared minimal. For some patients, primers changed over time, blocking nucleotide-level comparison.

For this clone: Its specificity is not known.

The V gene's germline CDR1 is SGHRS and CDR2 YFSETQ. This CDR3 is built from 14 residues. V lost 2 bases to trimming and J lost 6 bases; unmatched junction nucleotides: 7. Clones were read by immunoSEQ multiplex PCR, and TCRdb kept only the in-frame ones, dropping some. The sample lists 40,000 to 50,000 clones, about nine tenths occurring once. Recipients received nonmyeloablative bone marrow transplants from related graft donors, with transient mixed chimerism. CD4+CD25+CD127- Tregs, CD4+CD25- non-Tregs, CD4 and CD8 cells were sorted. This chain uses TRBV5-1 with TRBJ2-7, with TRBD1 matching 8 bases. Source: CD8+ T cells from blood (PBMCs), taken 12 months after the transplant. This sequence originates from a human patient who received a combined kidney and bone marrow transplant. Part of the T cells may come from the graft donor. CDR3 in DNA: TGCGCCAGCAGCTTAGGGCAGGGGGCAATCGAGCAGTACTTC. Translation: CASSLGQGAIEQYF.